Listed below are T cell receptor beta chains from one sample, sequenced in a study of blood T cell repertoires in COVID-19. TCRdb's copy holds only in-frame clones and misses some; the assay was immunoSEQ multiplex PCR. The table includes fewer than 350,000 clones, less than 90% detected once. Sequencing was performed on peripheral blood. These receptors were taken from a woman in her 30s with COVID-19, enrolled during active disease. CDR3s include the opening cysteine and the closing phenylalanine or tryptophan. D genes are given only for firm matches. Some rows have no size entry. The others give once, few or many, or a class for an expanded clone.

size	V	length	D	J	DNA	CDR3
.	TRBV21-1	15	.	TRBJ1-2	TGTGCCAGCAGCGCTTGGCGGGAGGAAGGCTATGGCTACACCTTC	CASSAWREEGYGYTF
.	TRBV5-6	16	.	TRBJ1-2	TGTGCCAGCAGCTCGACCCTCGACAGGCGGGGGTATGGCTACACCTTC	CASSSTLDRRGYGYTF
few	TRBV5-1	13	.	TRBJ2-7	TGCGCCAGTGGGCCAGCCGGATCCTACGAGCAGTACTTC	CASGPAGSYEQYF
.	TRBV27	18	TRBD2	TRBJ2-2	TGTGCCAGCACCTCGACCGCGACGGGGGGTCCCCTCACCGGGGAGCTGTTTTTT	CASTSTATGGPLTGELFF
.	TRBV7-9	15	TRBD1	TRBJ1-2	TGTGCCAGCAGCTTAGGCAGGGACAGGGATCATGGCTACACCTTC	CASSLGRDRDHGYTF
.	TRBV5-1	16	.	TRBJ1-4	TGCGCCAGCAGCCCCGGACAGTATTTGGACCCTGAAAAACTGTTTTTT	CASSPGQYLDPEKLFF
few	TRBV7-8	14	TRBD2	TRBJ2-2	TGTGCCAGCAGCTTTACTAGCGGGGGAAATGGACTGTTTTTT	CASSFTSGGNGLFF
.	TRBV3-1/TRBV3-2	16	.	TRBJ1-6	TGTGCCAGCAGCCAAGATGCCGGACTGGGGAATTCACCCCTCCACTTT	CASSQDAGLGNSPLHF
few	TRBV19	14	TRBD2	TRBJ2-3	TGTGCCAGTAGTAAACTAGCGGGGGCAGATACGCAGTATTTT	CASSKLAGADTQYF
.	TRBV5-1	15	TRBD2	TRBJ2-3	TGCGCCAGCAGCTTTCTAGCGGGGGCCACAGATACGCAGTATTTT	CASSFLAGATDTQYF
.	TRBV5-1	13	TRBD1	TRBJ2-1	TGCGCCAGCAGCTTGGTCAGGGGGCTGGAGCAGTTCTTC	CASSLVRGLEQFF
.	TRBV18	15	.	TRBJ2-7	TGTGCCAGCTCACCACAAGTTGAGCTCCGCTACGAGCAGTACTTC	CASSPQVELRYEQYF
.	TRBV28	16	.	TRBJ2-1	TGTGCCAGCAGTACCCGGGTTAGTATGGTTCACAATGAGCAGTTCTTC	CASSTRVSMVHNEQFF
.	TRBV9	16	TRBD2	TRBJ2-1	TGTGCCAGCAGCCCGAGACTAGCGGGGAAGCTAAATGAGCAGTTCTTC	CASSPRLAGKLNEQFF
.	TRBV6-5	15	TRBD1	TRBJ2-7	TGTGCCAGCAGATTAGACAGGGGGCAATCGGGCGAGCAGTACTTC	CASRLDRGQSGEQYF
.	TRBV27	14	.	TRBJ2-7	TGTGCCAGCAGTTTATCGGGCCGGAACTACGAGCAGTACTTC	CASSLSGRNYEQYF
.	TRBV5-1	15	.	TRBJ2-3	TGCGCCAGCAGCTTGGGGGGGCTTCGCACAGATACGCAGTATTTT	CASSLGGLRTDTQYF
.	TRBV6-2/TRBV6-3	11	.	TRBJ2-7	TGTGCCAGCAGTTCTCGTTACGAGCAGTACTTC	CASSSRYEQYF
.	TRBV6-1	15	.	TRBJ1-2	TGTGCCAGCAGTGAAATGGGGCAGGTGAACTATGGCTACACCTTC	CASSEMGQVNYGYTF
.	TRBV19	15	TRBD1	TRBJ1-4	TGTGCCAGTAGACCCGGGACAGGGGGTAATGAAAAACTGTTTTTT	CASRPGTGGNEKLFF
.	TRBV2	13	TRBD1	TRBJ2-5	TGTGCCAGCAGACTCGACAGGGGAGAGACCCAGTACTTC	CASRLDRGETQYF
.	TRBV11-2	17	TRBD2	TRBJ2-1	TGTGCCAGCAGCTTAGGACTCAGCGGGGGGGCCTGGGATGAGCAGTTCTTC	CASSLGLSGGAWDEQFF
.	TRBV29-1	16	TRBD1	TRBJ2-7	TGCAGCGTTACCCCCTCTAAGACAGGGTCACTCTACGAGCAGTACTTC	CSVTPSKTGSLYEQYF
.	TRBV19	14	TRBD1	TRBJ1-1	TGTGCCAGTAGGAGAGGACAGGGGAACACTGAAGCTTTCTTT	CASRRGQGNTEAFF
.	TRBV29-1	12	.	TRBJ1-2	TGCAGCGTTGAAAAACAGCATTATGGCTACACCTTC	CSVEKQHYGYTF
.	TRBV5-1	15	.	TRBJ1-1	TGCGCCAGCTCCGATCCGGACAGATCAAACACTGAAGCTTTCTTT	CASSDPDRSNTEAFF
.	TRBV27	13	TRBD1	TRBJ1-2	TGTGCCAGCAGGGTGACAGGGGCCTATGGCTACACCTTC	CASRVTGAYGYTF
.	TRBV5-1	17	TRBD1	TRBJ1-3	TGCGCCAGCAGCTACGGGGCAGACAGGGGCTCTGGAAACACCATATATTTT	CASSYGADRGSGNTIYF
once	TRBV5-1	14	.	TRBJ2-1	TGCGCCAGCAGCTTGGTGACACCCTACAATGAGCAGTTCTTC	CASSLVTPYNEQFF
.	TRBV5-3	14	TRBD2	TRBJ2-5	TGTGCCAGAAGCTGCCGGGGGGATCAAGAGACCCAGTACTTC	CARSCRGDQETQYF
.	TRBV3-1/TRBV3-2	13	.	TRBJ1-4	TGTGCCAGCAGTTTCGTGGCAGGTCCCGTGTTGTTTTTT	CASSFVAGPVLFF